The rows below give T cell receptor beta chains drawn from one sample of a study of T cells in Graves' hyperthyroidism and ophthalmopathy. TCRdb analysed the multiplex PCR reads with MiXCR anew, one entry per CDR3 protein. Of 500,000 to 650,000 distinct CDR3 sequences detected, more than 14% appear once; the ten largest clones hold approximately 13%. Sequenced: blood. The receptors shown here come from a woman aged 45-65 years with Graves' ophthalmopathy. Both conserved end residues are part of each CDR3. The order of the fields is J gene, V gene, CDR3 protein.

>TRBJ2-7|TRBV7-9
CASSLSTGLAGSYEQYF
>TRBJ1-5|TRBV5-8
CASSRGLYSNQPQHF
>TRBJ2-5|TRBV12-5
CASGNDFPHRGEGYF
>TRBJ1-6|TRBV12-3/TRBV12-4
CASSFLGQYNSPLHF
>TRBJ2-7|TRBV12-3/TRBV12-4
CASSLRGASSYEQYF
>TRBJ2-2|TRBV25-1
CASSELFESETGELFF
>TRBJ2-7|TRBV4-1
CASSQPGQRIGEQYF
>TRBJ1-2|TRBV28
CASYNQGRALGYTF
>TRBJ1-5|TRBV7-9
CASSQTGVARENQPQHF
>TRBJ1-2|TRBV2
CTSSSEDSYGYTF
>TRBJ1-6|TRBV7-9
CASSLGQDSPLHF
>TRBJ2-3|TRBV5-6
CASSTWTKSTDTQYF
>TRBJ1-1|TRBV27
CASSLFTGLNTEAFF
>TRBJ1-1|TRBV28
CASSPGGEGDGTEAFF
>TRBJ1-1|TRBV28
CASSFPLGTEAFF